Shown below are 13 T cell receptor beta chains from a single sample sequenced in a study of blood T cell repertoires in COVID-19. Assay: immunoSEQ multiplex PCR; the TCRdb copy retains only in-frame clones and omits some. This table holds tens of thousands of clones, roughly 87% found once. The specimen sequenced was peripheral blood. These receptors were taken from a woman aged 55-75 years with acute or convalescent COVID-19.

This chain connects TRBV27 to TRBJ2-3; D is undetermined. With 1 base removed from V and 2 bases from J, the gap between germline ends came to 13 bases. Germline V gives CDR1 MNHEY, CDR2 SMNVEV (reference sequence). The CDR3 totals 16 residues. CDR3 protein: CASSLWAEHNTDTQYF. Here the CDR3 DNA reads TGTGCCAGCAGTTTATGGGCCGAGCATAACACAGATACGCAGTATTTT.

The CDR3: CASSLRWDSEAFF. In DNA form, the CDR3 reads TGTGCCAGCAGTTTAAGGTGGGACAGTGAAGCTTTCTTT. The gene calls are TRBV12-3 or TRBV12-4 and TRBJ1-1; TRBD1 matches at 7 bases. The ends lost 2 bases at V and 7 bases at J; junction bases unmatched: 4. This CDR3 region has 13 residues.

This chain uses TRBV19 with TRBJ2-1, with D tentatively TRBD1 (5 bases). The CDR3 contains 16 residues. With 7 bases removed from V and 0 bases from J, the gap between germline ends came to 16 bases. The V gene's germline CDR1 is LNHDA and CDR2 SQIVND (reference sequence). CDR3 in amino acids: CASTPVGQGSYNEQFF. DNA of the CDR3: TGTGCCAGTACCCCCGTGGGGCAGGGCTCCTACAATGAGCAGTTCTTC.

The rearrangement links TRBV7-3 to TRBJ2-2; weak D call: TRBD1 (6 bases). The CDR3 totals 14 residues. The germline V gene has CDR1 SGHTA and CDR2 FQGTGA. V dropped 5 bases and J dropped 4 bases, with 11 bases sitting between them. The CDR3 loop is CASSTDSSTGELFF. The DNA for the CDR3 is TGTGCCAGCAGCACGGACAGCTCCACCGGGGAGCTGTTTTTT.

The chain couples TRBV7-9 to TRBJ1-3, with a tentative D call TRBD1 (6 bases). Trimming removed 10 bases from V and 3 bases from J, with 22 bases in between. The CDR3 consists of 16 residues. The V gene's germline CDR1 is SEHNR and CDR2 FQNEAQ (reference sequence). CDR3 in DNA: TGTGCCATCATCTTAGAATCAGGGGCGAATGGAAACACCATATATTTT. Residues: CAIILESGANGNTIYF.

J is TRBJ2-7 and V is TRBV5-1; D is possibly TRBD2 (5 bases). The germline V gene has CDR1 SGHRS and CDR2 YFSETQ. The CDR3 is 13 residues long. Trimming took 0 bases from V and 5 from J, leaving 9 bases between them. CDR3 loop: CASSLESGDEQYF. The DNA for the CDR3 is TGCGCCAGCAGCTTGGAATCCGGGGACGAGCAGTACTTC. Full variable domain (remainder filled in from reference TRBV5-1 and TRBJ2-7): KAGVTQTPRYLIKTRGQQVTLSCSPISGHRSVSWYQQTPGQGLQFLFEYFSETQRNKGNFPGRFSGRQFSNSRSEMNVSTLELGDSALYLCASSLESGDEQYFGPGTRLTVT.

The genes are TRBV21-1 and TRBJ1-1; the D segment call TRBD1 is taken from the table without a DNA check. TRBV21-1 is annotated as a pseudogene. The CDR3 is 18 amino acids. In nucleotides, the CDR3 is TGTGCCAGCAGCCCTTTTAAGCGGGACAGGGGTTGGAACACTGAAGCTTTCTTT. It is translated as CASSPFKRDRGWNTEAFF.

This chain's CDR3 is CAIRPTGMDYGYTF. CDR3 sequence (DNA): TGTGCCATCAGACCCACAGGGATGGACTATGGCTACACCTTC. This rearrangement joins TRBV10-3 to TRBJ1-2; D perhaps matches TRBD1 (6 bases). CDR1 ENHRY and CDR2 SYGVKD come from the germline V gene. The CDR3 contains 14 residues. V gave up 6 bases and J gave up 3 bases, with 14 bases separating them.

The chain joins TRBV4-3 to TRBJ1-2; tentatively, D is TRBD1 (6 bases). Trimming left V 0 bases short and J 7 bases short, with 12 bases between. The CDR3 consists of 14 residues. Germline V gives CDR1 LGHNA, CDR2 YSLEER. The CDR3: CASSQDRGARGYTF. Here the CDR3 DNA reads TGCGCCAGCAGCCAAGATCGGGGGGCGCGTGGCTACACCTTC.

The chain links TRBV5-1 to TRBJ2-7, with 7 bases matching TRBD1. Losses at the gene ends were 1 base for V and 4 bases for J; bases not matched to a gene: 5. In germline, CDR1 is SGHRS, CDR2 YFSETQ. The CDR3 totals 14 residues. The CDR3 protein is CASSLKQGFYEQYF. CDR3 nucleotides: TGCGCCAGCAGCTTGAAACAGGGGTTTTACGAGCAGTACTTC.

This sequence joins TRBV12-3 or TRBV12-4 and TRBJ1-1, with TRBD1 matching 12 bases. This CDR3 spans 13 amino acids. V lost 6 bases, J lost 11 bases, and 7 bases stayed unmatched. The CDR3 DNA reads as TGTGCCAGCAGGTCCGGGACAGGGGGCGAGGCTTTCTTT. Translation gives CASRSGTGGEAFF.

In regard to this clone: The sample holds other DNA sequences that translate to the same CDR3. The CDR3 nucleotides read TGTGCCAGCAGTTTGCGGGGGGGCACAGATACGCAGTATTTT. This translates into CASSLRGGTDTQYF. This chain connects TRBV27 to TRBJ2-3, with TRBD2 matching 8 bases. This CDR3 comprises 14 residues. The junction had 0 bases not matched to a gene; V was cut back by 3 bases and J by 1 base. Germline CDR1 MNHEY, CDR2 SMNVEV (reference sequence).

This clone was seen only a few times. This chain links TRBV6-5 with TRBJ2-2; TRBD2 aligns across 12 bases. V gave up 5 bases and J gave up 4 bases; unmatched junction bases: 2. This CDR3 has 15 residues. Germline loops: CDR1 MNHEY, CDR2 SVGAGI. The chain's CDR3 is CASSQLAGGTGELFF. The CDR3 DNA reads as TGTGCCAGCAGTCAACTAGCGGGGGGCACCGGGGAGCTGTTTTTT.